The T cell receptor beta chain described here comes from a study of beta chain features in type 1 diabetes (dated by TCRdb to about 2018). Regarding the research as a whole: Patients and healthy donors did not differ in mean age, gender distribution, total cell number or subset yield. The study compared TCRB repertoires of sorted circulating CD4+ T cell subsets between recently diagnosed type 1 diabetes patients and matched healthy donors. A total of roughly 100 million sorted cells were examined across all samples, and the number of cells per subset was strongly correlated with RNA yield. Regulatory and stem cell-like memory subsets were obtained from only 8 patients and roughly 8 healthy donors, while naive and central memory subsets were obtained from all 30 or so donors. On the study overall, not on this receptor specifically: PCR might favor shorter templates, but patient and control samples were amplified and corrected together, so any skew would affect both groups equally. A moderate but significant shortening of TCRB CDR3 length was observed in type 1 diabetes patients in all four CD4+ subsets. The naive, central memory and regulatory TCRB repertoires appeared to resemble one another more closely among patients than among healthy donors. Because the HLA sub-analyses included only small numbers of individuals, any influence of HLA type on TCRB rearrangement was left unresolved. Patients with type 1 diabetes made fewer insertions and deleted more nucleotides at VDJ recombination sites, implying thymic rearrangement abnormalities. Sequencing cDNA rather than genomic DNA could over-represent highly expressing activated cells, although activation and CD3 levels did not differ between groups.

The High Capacity cDNA Reverse Transcription Kit was used to reverse transcribe all of the isolated RNA, meaning that expressed TCRB transcripts were what got sequenced. Deep immunoSEQ sequencing was performed on naive, central memory and regulatory T cell samples, with an average of roughly 4 million total reads per sample. After sorted cells were lysed in RLT buffer, RNA was extracted with DNase-treated RNeasy Micro or Mini kits, with the choice depending on cell number. Each cell subset was processed on its own to prevent cross-contamination, while patient and healthy donor samples were processed together. TCRB sequences were amplified from cDNA with the immunoSEQ multiplex PCR, producing 87-bp fragments spanning the CDR3 region. Sequencing of the amplicons was performed on the Illumina HiSeq platform. The study's processing was this. Synthetic template baselines were used to correct PCR bias computationally, reads within Hamming distance 2 were collapsed, and singletons that could not be merged were discarded. Reads were aligned against IMGT so that V, D and J genes, CDR3 length and insertions or deletions at six rearrangement sites could be assigned. Within each subset, clonotype counts were normalized to sorted cell number, and only after that were true diversity and Gini coefficients computed with the tcR R package. The overlap coefficient, calculated on TCRB nucleotide sequences, was used to measure repertoire sharing. Entries here come from immuneACCESS through TCRdb and include only in-frame sequences with V and J called. Some clones fail to appear in such tables; in the studies checked, an unresolved V gene covers under half of the shortfall, and the cause of the remainder is unknown. V, J and clone size derive from that table, while D and trimming were established from the DNA sequence. This sample lists over 150,000 clones; approximately 7.8% were detected once. Around 0.9% of the sample goes to the ten largest clones.

Taken from cysteine to phenylalanine, the CDR3 has 13 residues. The retained sequence is limited to the CDR3, 39 bases, with the frame set at the first base. V is clipped by 3 bases and J by 3 bases, and the sequence between their germline boundaries is 8 bases long. CDR1 LNHDA and CDR2 SQIVND are derived from the germline V gene (reference sequence). From each donor, a single peripheral blood sample of approximately 120 mL on average was drawn into heparinised tubes. A BD FACSAria II and a panel including CD45RO, CCR7, CD25, CD127, CD95 and CD27 were used to sort naive, central memory, regulatory and stem cell-like memory CD4+ T cells. All sorted populations exceeded 95% purity. PBMCs were isolated right away by Lymphoprep density gradient centrifugation and were stained directly, without culture. So that batch effects would be minimized, each experiment stained and sorted samples in pairs, pairing one healthy donor with one patient.

This clone was detected a few times. Its antigen has not been determined. No clone much larger than this one lies a single base away; base qualities are absent. The sequence derives from a woman between 35 and 50 years old with type 1 diabetes. The sequence links TRBV19 to TRBJ1-2, with no confident D gene call. Material for sequencing was central memory CD4+ T cells from blood. The nucleotide sequence reads TGTGCCAGTAGTATCAGAGCGGACTATGGCTACACCTTC. This translates into CASSIRADYGYTF.